This T cell receptor beta chain originates from a study of cytomegalovirus exposure and HLA in healthy donors. Researchers ran the PCR with 60 Vbeta and 13 Jbeta primers. Using immunoSEQ multiplex PCR, the repertoire was profiled, and TCRdb retains in-frame clones only, with some absent. Here the sample spans some 150,000 clones, around 78% being singletons. The CDR3 consists of 13 residues. V was trimmed by 0 bases and J by 4 bases, leaving 5 bases between them. CDR1 SGHRS and CDR2 YFSETQ come from the germline V gene. The sequencing input was PBMCs. The chain recombines TRBV5-1 with TRBJ1-3; D remains unclear. This TCR was sampled from a man aged 40-49 years in good health and CMV-seronegative. CDR3 residues: CASSLGVGNTIYF. The CDR3 bases are TGCGCCAGCAGCTTGGGAGTCGGAAACACCATATATTTT.